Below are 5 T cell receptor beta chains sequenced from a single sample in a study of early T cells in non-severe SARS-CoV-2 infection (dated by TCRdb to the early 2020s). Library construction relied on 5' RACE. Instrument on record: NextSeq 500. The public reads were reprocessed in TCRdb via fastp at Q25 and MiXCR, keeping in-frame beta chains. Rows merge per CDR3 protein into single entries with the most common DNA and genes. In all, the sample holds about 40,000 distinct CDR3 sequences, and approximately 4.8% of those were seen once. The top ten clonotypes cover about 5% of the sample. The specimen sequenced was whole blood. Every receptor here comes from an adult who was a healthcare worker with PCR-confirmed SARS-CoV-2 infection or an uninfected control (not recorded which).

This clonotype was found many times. The CDR3, as DNA: TGCGCCAGCAGCCGCTCAGGCTCAGGGAACATGAACACTGAAGCTTTCTTT. This encodes CASSRSGSGNMNTEAFF. V is TRBV4-1 and J is TRBJ1-1; maybe TRBD1 (5 bases). V was shortened by 4 bases and J by 0 bases, with 18 bases between the two germline ends. The CDR3 has 17 residues. Germline assignment: CDR1 MGHRA and CDR2 YSYEKL.

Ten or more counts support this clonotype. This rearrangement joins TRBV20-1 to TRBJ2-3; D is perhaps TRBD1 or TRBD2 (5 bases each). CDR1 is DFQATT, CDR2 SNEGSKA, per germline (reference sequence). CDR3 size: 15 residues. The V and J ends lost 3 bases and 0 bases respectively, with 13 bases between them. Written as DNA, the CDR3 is TGCAGTGCTAGCGTCGCAGGGAGTAGCACAGATACGCAGTATTTT. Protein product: CSASVAGSSTDTQYF.

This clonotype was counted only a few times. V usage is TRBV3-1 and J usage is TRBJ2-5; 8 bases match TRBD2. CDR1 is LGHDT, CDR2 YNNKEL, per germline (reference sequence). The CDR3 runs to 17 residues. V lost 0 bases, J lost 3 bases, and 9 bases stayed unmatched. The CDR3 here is CASSQEGSGMMKETQYF. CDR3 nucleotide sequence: TGTGCCAGCAGCCAAGAGGGTAGCGGGATGATGAAAGAGACCCAGTACTTC.

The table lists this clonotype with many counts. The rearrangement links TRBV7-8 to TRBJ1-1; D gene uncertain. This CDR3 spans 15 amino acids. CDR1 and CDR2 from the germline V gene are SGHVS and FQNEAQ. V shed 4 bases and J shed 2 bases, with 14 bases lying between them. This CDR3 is CASSSTNSVNTEAFF. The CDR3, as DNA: TGTGCCAGCAGCTCCACGAACTCTGTAAACACTGAAGCTTTCTTT.

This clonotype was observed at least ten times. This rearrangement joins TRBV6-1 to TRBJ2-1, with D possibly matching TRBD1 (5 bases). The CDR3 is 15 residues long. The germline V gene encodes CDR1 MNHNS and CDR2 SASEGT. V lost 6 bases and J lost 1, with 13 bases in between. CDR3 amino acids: CASRPGLGSYNEQFF. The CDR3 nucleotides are TGTGCCAGCAGGCCAGGGTTGGGGTCCTACAATGAGCAGTTCTTC.